This T cell receptor beta chain was observed in a study of PD-1 blockade in classical Hodgkin lymphoma. Germline CDR1 and CDR2: LGHNA and YSLEER. The CDR3 has 18 amino acids. V was trimmed by 0 bases and J by 0 bases, leaving 15 bases between them. Study-wide results and limits: Patients who initiated nivolumab within 1 year of ASCT were excluded. In CD4+ cells, TCR diversity went up significantly by C4D1, but in CD8+ cells it did not.

This clone came up a few times. Antigen unknown. This sample's time point: cycle 4 day 1 (C4D1), after 6 weeks of nivolumab. Each patient experienced a relapse that followed autologous stem cell transplantation, and brentuximab vedotin exposure varied. Thawed PBMCs yielded CD4+ T cells through magnetic negative selection. Profiled with immunoSEQ multiplex PCR; TCRdb holds only in-frame clones, not every one. The sample lists around 9,500 clones, around 75% occurring once. This sample comprised CD4+ T cells from blood, obtained before the fourth cycle of nivolumab. The receptor was derived from a human donor with classical Hodgkin lymphoma. The genes are TRBV4-3 and TRBJ1-3; tentative D call: TRBD1 (6 bases). In DNA form, the CDR3 reads TGCGCCAGCAGCCAAGAATCAGGGGCCGTATCCTCTGGAAACACCATATATTTT. Translation gives CASSQESGAVSSGNTIYF.